This TCR beta chain was obtained from a study of early T cells in non-severe SARS-CoV-2 infection. Tagging with unique molecular identifiers was applied to individual cDNA molecules. TCRdb processed the 5' RACE reads anew with MiXCR; each CDR3 protein has one entry. This sample carries approximately 64,000 distinct CDR3 sequences, around 20% of them seen once, and the ten largest clones take 7.5% to 10%. J lost 4 bases, V lost 3 bases, and 10 bases had no gene match. CDR3 length equals 15 residues. Germline CDR1 is DFQATT and CDR2 is SNEGSKA (reference sequence). The specimen was whole blood, collected at baseline. The TCR comes from an adult who was a healthcare worker with PCR-confirmed SARS-CoV-2 infection or an uninfected control (not recorded which). The chain is built from TRBV20-1 and TRBJ2-3, with TRBD2 matching 7 bases. The DNA for the CDR3 is TGCAGTGCTAGGGGGAGGGTCCCCGGTCCAGATACGCAGTATTTT. Translating it yields CSARGRVPGPDTQYF.